This T cell receptor beta chain was identified in a study of T cell responses to AZD1222 COVID-19 vaccine. The study, taken as a whole, reports: Spike-specific TCR repertoires showed rising breadth and depth after two AZD1222 doses. Unmutated regions of variants are reportedly targeted by nearly half of spike-specific TCRs. The donors showed a predominance of white British ancestry and of females, with possible underestimation of clonal diversity.

Comment on this clone: Its target is unknown.

The ends were cut back, 8 bases at V and 3 bases at J, with 13 bases in the middle. CDR1 and CDR2 (germline): GTSNPN, SVGIG (reference sequence). There are 12 residues in the CDR3. This table comes from immunoSEQ multiplex PCR, and its TCRdb copy is limited to in-frame clones, with some not included. Among more than 110,000 clones listed, just over 90% were seen once. The starting material was peripheral blood, obtained on day 0 of AZD1222 vaccination. The origin of this receptor is an adult in good health. This rearrangement joins TRBV30 to TRBJ1-2; perhaps TRBD1 as D (5 bases). CDR3: CAVRGLHYGYTF. DNA of the CDR3: TGTGCCGTAAGGGGTCTGCACTATGGCTACACCTTC.